These 9 T cell receptor beta chains came from one sample sequenced in a study of cytomegalovirus exposure and HLA in healthy donors. The PCR employed 60 Vbeta primers together with 13 Jbeta primers. Produced via immunoSEQ multiplex PCR; TCRdb's table is partial and in-frame only. The sample carries about 150,000 clones, around 84% recorded once. The sequencing input was PBMCs. These receptors all come from a boy younger than 10 in good health and CMV-seronegative.

The chain uses TRBV15 and TRBJ2-3; 10 bases agree with TRBD2. This CDR3 has 18 residues. Germline V CDR1 and CDR2: LNHNV, YYDKDF (reference sequence). V shed 0 bases and J 4 bases; nucleotides not matched to a gene: 10. CDR3 DNA sequence: TGTGCCACCAGCAGAGATGCGCCCTCTAGCGGGAGCGCAGATACGCAGTATTTT. It encodes CATSRDAPSSGSADTQYF.

The chain couples TRBV9 to TRBJ1-4, with 9 bases that match TRBD1. Germline loops: CDR1 SGDLS, CDR2 YYNGEE. This CDR3 spans 17 amino acids. Germline trimming cut 4 bases from V and 2 bases from J; bases unmatched to any gene: 9. CDR3 in DNA: TGTGCCAGCAGCCGACCGGACAGGGGATTGACTAATGAAAAACTGTTTTTT. Translation: CASSRPDRGLTNEKLFF.

This clone was picked up a small number of times. The V call is TRBV11-2, the J call TRBJ1-4, with a tentative D call TRBD1 (6 bases). V lost 3 bases and J 10 bases, leaving 12 bases between the germline ends. The CDR3 totals 13 residues. CDR1 SGHAT and CDR2 FQNNGV come from the germline V gene. CDR3 residues: CASSLDRGRKLFF. The DNA of the CDR3 is TGTGCCAGCAGCTTGGATAGGGGGAGAAAACTGTTTTTT.

This clone was recorded only once. The genes are TRBV27 and TRBJ2-2, with 8 bases lining up with TRBD2. The CDR3 length is 15 residues. The V gene end was trimmed by 5 bases and the J gene end by 5 bases; junction bases not matched to a gene: 7. Germline CDR1 and CDR2: MNHEY and SMNVEV (reference sequence). The CDR3 DNA reads as TGTGCCAGCAGTCCCGGGGGGGCGGGGACCGGGGAGCTGTTTTTT. Residues: CASSPGGAGTGELFF.

J is TRBJ2-5 and V is TRBV6-1; a possible D gene is TRBD2 (6 bases). Between the trimmed V and J ends, which lost 6 bases and 5 bases, there was a span of 10 bases. Germline lookup yields CDR1 MNHNS and CDR2 SASEGT. The CDR3 totals 12 residues. CDR3 protein: CASRGGTETQYF. The CDR3 DNA is TGTGCCAGCAGGGGAGGTACGGAGACCCAGTACTTC.

This clone came up a few times. The chain joins TRBV6-5 to TRBJ1-2; D remains ambiguous. Trimming took 5 bases from V and 2 from J, leaving 12 bases between them. Germline CDR1 is MNHEY and CDR2 is SVGAGI. The CDR3 contains 14 residues. This chain's CDR3 is CASSEEATNYGYTF. The CDR3 bases are TGTGCCAGCAGTGAAGAGGCTACAAACTATGGCTACACCTTC.

The chain is built from TRBV28 and TRBJ2-7; 11 nucleotides agree with TRBD1. The V gene's germline CDR1 is MDHEN and CDR2 SYDVKM. Losses at the gene ends were 5 bases for V and 4 bases for J; bases not matched to a gene: 7. This CDR3 is built from 15 residues. CDR3 residues: CASSHGGQGVYEQYF. Written as DNA, the CDR3 is TGTGCCAGCAGTCACGGGGGACAGGGGGTGTACGAGCAGTACTTC.

V and J are TRBV28 and TRBJ1-6; D is ambiguous. Between the trimmed V and J ends, which lost 5 bases and 0 bases, there was a span of 17 bases. Germline CDR1 reads MDHEN; CDR2 reads SYDVKM. The CDR3 has 18 amino acids. For the CDR3, the DNA is TGTGCCAGCAGTCCTCCCGTGAGGGCCAGCTCCTATAATTCACCCCTCCACTTT. Its protein is CASSPPVRASSYNSPLHF.

This clone has only one observation. This sequence joins TRBV11-2 and TRBJ2-7, with TRBD2 as a possible D gene (5 bases). The ends were cut back, 5 bases at V and 5 bases at J, with 10 bases in the middle. Germline V gene sequence: CDR1 SGHAT, CDR2 FQNNGV. The CDR3 is 12 residues long. The DNA for the CDR3 is TGTGCCAGCAGCCCAACTAGAAACGAGCAGTACTTC. It translates to CASSPTRNEQYF.